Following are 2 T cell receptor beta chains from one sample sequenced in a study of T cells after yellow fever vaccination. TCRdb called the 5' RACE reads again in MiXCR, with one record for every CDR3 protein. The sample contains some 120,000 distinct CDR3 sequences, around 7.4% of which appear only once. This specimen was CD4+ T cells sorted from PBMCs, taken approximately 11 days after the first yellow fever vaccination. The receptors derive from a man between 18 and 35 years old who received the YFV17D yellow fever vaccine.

CDR3 bases: TGTGCCAGCTCACCAAACCGGGGGTCCTACGAGCAGTACTTC. Translation gives CASSPNRGSYEQYF. The rearrangement uses TRBV18 and TRBJ2-7; possible D gene TRBD2, 6 bases. With 2 bases removed from V and 1 base from J, the gap between germline ends came to 9 bases. CDR3 length: 14 amino acids. Germline CDR1 is KGHSH and CDR2 is LQKENI.

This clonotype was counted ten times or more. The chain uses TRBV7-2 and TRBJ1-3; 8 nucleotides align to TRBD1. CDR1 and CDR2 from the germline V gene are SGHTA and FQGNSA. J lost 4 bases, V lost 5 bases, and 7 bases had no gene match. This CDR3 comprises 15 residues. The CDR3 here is CASSPWTGFGNTIYF. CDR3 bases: TGTGCCAGCAGCCCCTGGACAGGGTTCGGAAACACCATATATTTT.